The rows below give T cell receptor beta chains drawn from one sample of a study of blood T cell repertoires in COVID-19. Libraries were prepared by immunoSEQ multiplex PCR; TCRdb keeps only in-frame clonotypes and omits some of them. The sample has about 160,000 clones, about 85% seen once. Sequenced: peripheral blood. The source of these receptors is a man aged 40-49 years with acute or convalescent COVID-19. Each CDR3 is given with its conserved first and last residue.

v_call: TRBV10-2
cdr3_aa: CASNSNTGELFF

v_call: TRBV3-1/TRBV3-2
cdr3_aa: CASSPDRGYYEQYF

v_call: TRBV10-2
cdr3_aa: CASREGHPNTEAFF

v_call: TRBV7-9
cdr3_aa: CASSLAGMSGGTDTQYF

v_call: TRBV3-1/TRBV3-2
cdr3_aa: CASSQERLAQYF

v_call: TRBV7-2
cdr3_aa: CASSFFLGQGTNGYTF

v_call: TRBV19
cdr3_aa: CASSIEVSGYNSPLHF

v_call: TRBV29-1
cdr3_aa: CSIRVGNTIYF

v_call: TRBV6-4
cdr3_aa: CASSDSRRRRNTEAFF

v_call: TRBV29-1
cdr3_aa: CSVAPAALYTGELFF

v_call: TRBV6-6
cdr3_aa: CASSRGGSQETQYF

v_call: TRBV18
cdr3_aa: CASSPRTGEEGYTF

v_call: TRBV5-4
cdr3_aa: CASSQAGVDTQYF

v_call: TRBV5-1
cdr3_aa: CASSLGQSETEAFF

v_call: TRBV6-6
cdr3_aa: CASSYVASNQPQHF

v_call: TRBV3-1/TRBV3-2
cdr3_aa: CASSDTGVGTEAFF

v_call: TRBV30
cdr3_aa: CAWDRDSGNSPLHF

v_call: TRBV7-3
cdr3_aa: CASSLRAGSNSPLHF

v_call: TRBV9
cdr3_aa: CASSVGEGAVDTQYF

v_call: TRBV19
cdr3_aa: CASCSGGSSYNEQFF

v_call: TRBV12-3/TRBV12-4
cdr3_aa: CASSLAYGNTIYF

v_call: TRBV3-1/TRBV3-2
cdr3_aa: CASSPWDSSNYGYTF

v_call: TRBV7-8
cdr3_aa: CASSLSGLAGAVGDTQYF

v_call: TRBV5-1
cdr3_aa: CASSPGQNGGTEAFF

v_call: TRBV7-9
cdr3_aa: CASRRRSNRDRDQPQHF

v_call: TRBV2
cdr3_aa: CATGKDSNTEAFF

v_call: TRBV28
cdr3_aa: CASSLRRGLNNEQFF

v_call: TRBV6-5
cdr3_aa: CASRPAGTSNNEQFF

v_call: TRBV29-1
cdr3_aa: CSVLTGGTEAFF

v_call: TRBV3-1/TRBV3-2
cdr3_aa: CASSLGLGFEQFF

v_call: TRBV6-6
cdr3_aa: CASSPSGTRGYNEQFF

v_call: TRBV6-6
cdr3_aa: CASSSTGNYGYTF

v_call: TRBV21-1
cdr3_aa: CASSNAGRPYEQYF

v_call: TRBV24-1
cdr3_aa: CATRGDEQYF

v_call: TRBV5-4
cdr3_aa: CASSLQGLKVDEQFF

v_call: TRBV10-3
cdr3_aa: CAIWGGVGITDTQYF

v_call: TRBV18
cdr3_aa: CASSPRLEIGVGNEQFF

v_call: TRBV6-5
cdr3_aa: CASRQGFNGEQYF

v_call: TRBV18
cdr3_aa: CASSLDSSSYGYTF

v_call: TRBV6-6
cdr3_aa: CASRTPGGNYGYTF

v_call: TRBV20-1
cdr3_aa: CSASAGQGTNYGYTF

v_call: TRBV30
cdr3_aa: CAWSHDIYRGPRYYEQYF